This T cell receptor (beta chain) was identified during a study of T cells expressing NK-cell markers. Looking at the study overall: All TCR beta repertoires analysed originated from sorted CD3+CD56+NKG2C+, CD3+CD56+NKG2C- and CD3+CD56-NKG2C+ T cells. HCMV seropositivity characterized most of the eight sequenced donors, and seronegativity one. Study-level results: HCMV specificity was not established for the expanded NKG2C+ T cell clones. There were several donors in whom these clonotypes also led the CD3+CD56-NKG2C+ fraction.

On this clonotype itself: Its antigen is unidentified.

Germline loops: CDR1 MDHEN, CDR2 SYDVKM. This CDR3 contains 13 residues. Following a re-call of the 5' RACE reads, TCRdb has one entry per CDR3 protein and lacks DNA. The listing contains 500,000 to 700,000 distinct CDR3 sequences. This TCR derives from a man between 18 and 35 years old in good health. Sequencing input: blood T cells: a sorted CD56 or NKG2C T cell subset, CD4+ or CD8+ T cells, or bulk PBMC T cells (not recorded which). The rearrangement joins TRBV28 to TRBJ2-7; the TCRdb D gene call, TRBD1, has no DNA to confirm it. The CDR3 sequence is CATSSGGSYEQYF.